This T cell receptor (beta chain) was sequenced for a study of shared clonotypes between healthy human individuals. TCRdb's table, derived via immunoSEQ multiplex PCR, lists solely in-frame clones and lacks some. Of about 1.5 million clones in the sample, approximately 98% were seen once. The CDR3 loop spans 14 amino acids. Germline V CDR1 and CDR2: SGHNT, YYREEE (reference sequence). Trimming removed 3 bases from V and 4 bases from J, with 10 bases in between. The clonotype comes from a man aged 25 to 45 in good health. The sequenced material came from naive CD4+ T cells sorted from blood. Subset denoted: CD45RA+ positively selected. The chain is built from TRBV5-4 and TRBJ1-4; the D gene is possibly TRBD1 (5 bases). The CDR3 nucleotides read TGTGCCAGCAGCTCCCGGGACGGTAATGAAAAACTGTTTTTT. Protein: CASSSRDGNEKLFF.